At least ten counts were recorded for the clone carrying this TCR beta chain. Its antigen is unidentified. Both TRBC1 and TRBC2 were covered by a beta constant-region primer of two equimolar oligonucleotides. An oligonucleotide with the SP2 primer and a 12-nucleotide UMI was ligated to the cDNA 3' end. TCRdb analysed the UMI-ligation and nested PCR reads with MiXCR anew, one entry per CDR3 protein. Of 84,000 or so distinct CDR3 sequences listed, more than 6.5% are singletons. The sample belongs to a study of naive and memory T cell subsets. General observations from the study: From naive to CM, EM and EMRA, diversity decreased and Gini increased.

The sample taken for sequencing was central memory CD4+ T cells from blood. This clonotype was sampled from a human donor in good health.

Written as DNA, the CDR3 is TGCAGTGCCCGGACAGGGGGCTTCTTTAACACTGAAGCTTTCTTT. The encoded protein is CSARTGGFFNTEAFF. J is TRBJ1-1 and V is TRBV20-1; 11 bases agree with TRBD1. The V and J ends lost 6 bases and 2 bases, in that order; junction bases with no gene match: 8. The germline V gene encodes CDR1 DFQATT and CDR2 SNEGSKA (reference sequence). This CDR3 has 15 amino acids.